Below, one T cell receptor beta chain is given with its context. The CDR3 has 14 residues. J was trimmed by 6 bases and V by 5 bases; bases with no gene match: 9. Germline assignment: CDR1 MNHEY and CDR2 SMNVEV (reference sequence). The data belong to a study of T cell changes during pregnancy in multiple sclerosis. Profiled with immunoSEQ multiplex PCR; TCRdb holds only in-frame clones, not every one. The sample has over 80,000 clones; roughly nine tenths are singletons. This clonotype was sampled from a female donor in good health, enrolled as a control in a pregnancy study. This chain connects TRBV27 to TRBJ2-7, with 8 bases aligning to TRBD1. Sequencing was performed on peripheral blood, taken in the second trimester of pregnancy. The CDR3 coding sequence is TGTGCCAGCAGTGAGTGGACAGGGAGAAGCGAGCAGTACTTC. This translates into CASSEWTGRSEQYF.